This TCR beta chain was recorded in a study of Ad26.COV2.S vaccination and SARS-CoV-2 variants. Study in general: Doses of Ad26.COV2.S were injected into muscle once or twice, 56 days apart.

Whole-study results and caveats: Vaccine recipients showed a spike-specific TCR breadth that was higher than in placebo recipients. Possibly, TCR breadth and depth analyses underestimated total T cell responses. Those who received vaccine or placebo ended up with similar non-spike TCR breadth.

Sequenced by immunoSEQ multiplex PCR; TCRdb stores in-frame clones only, minus some. The sample yields around 370,000 clones, about 88% seen once. Treatment meaning: 15 to 20 received Ad26.COV2.S at low or high dose, single or two shots; about 5 received placebo; per-sample allocation not given. Sampling was done on day 63 after the first vaccine or placebo injection. CDR1 KGHDR and CDR2 SFDVKD come from the germline V gene. V was shortened by 0 bases and J by 3 bases, with 4 bases between the two germline ends. This CDR3 comprises 14 residues. As concerns this clone: Its specificity is unknown.

The sequence was collected from a person aged 18 to 59 who received the Ad26.COV2.S COVID-19 vaccine or a placebo. This chain joins TRBV24-1 and TRBJ2-2; no clear D. Source: peripheral blood, taken in a trial of Ad26.COV2.S vaccine versus placebo. The CDR3 bases are TGTGCCACCAGTGATTTGCATGACACCGGGGAGCTGTTTTTT. Translated: CATSDLHDTGELFF.